The entry that follows covers one T cell receptor beta chain sequence. Germline V lookup: CDR1 LNHDA, CDR2 SQIVND (reference sequence). V was shortened by 6 bases and J by 5 bases, with 10 bases between the two germline ends. The CDR3 is 13 amino acids. While infection was still active, Seattle patients were enrolled and then followed longitudinally. In the authors' methods: Estimates of nucleated cell counts were drawn from the amplification of reference gene primers. Libraries were prepared by immunoSEQ multiplex PCR; TCRdb keeps only in-frame clonotypes and omits some of them. V, J and clone size are taken as reported in that table, and D and trimming were inferred from the DNA itself. Among approximately 56,000 clones listed, nearly 90% were seen once. The data belong to a study of blood T cell repertoires in COVID-19. At the level of the study: Acute and convalescent COVID-19 samples came from the United States, Italy and Spain. PBMCs, B-cell-depleted T cells, or T cells provided the cDNA or gDNA that made up the material.

The chain carries TRBV19 and TRBJ2-2; perhaps TRBD2 as D (5 bases). This receptor was taken from a woman aged 60-75 years with COVID-19, enrolled during active disease. The specimen sequenced was peripheral blood. CDR3 residues: CASRGWETGELFF. The CDR3, as DNA: TGTGCCAGTAGGGGCTGGGAGACCGGGGAGCTGTTTTTT.